This T cell receptor beta chain was identified in a study of Ad26.COV2.S vaccination and SARS-CoV-2 variants. Study context: The study gave Ad26.COV2.S intramuscularly, once or twice 56 days apart.

About this clone itself: Its cognate antigen is unknown.

This table comes from immunoSEQ multiplex PCR, and its TCRdb copy is limited to in-frame clones, with some not included. This table holds around 400,000 clones, roughly 90% found once. Treatment denoted: about 20 received Ad26.COV2.S at low or high dose, single or two shots; roughly 5 received placebo; per-sample allocation not given. Sampling was performed 63 days after the first vaccine or placebo injection. Wuhan-strain spike was delivered by a replication-incompetent Ad26 vector. Broader study findings: Estimates derived from TCR breadth and depth analyses may have underestimated total T cell responses. Compared with placebo recipients, vaccine recipients had higher spike-specific TCR breadth.

There are 14 residues in the CDR3. Trimming took off 4 bases at V and 1 base at J, with 11 bases between the two ends. The V gene's germline CDR1 is SEHNR and CDR2 FQNEAQ (reference sequence). The sample was peripheral blood, taken in a trial of Ad26.COV2.S vaccine versus placebo. The sequence derives from a person between 18 and 60 years old who received the Ad26.COV2.S COVID-19 vaccine or a placebo. The chain uses TRBV7-9 and TRBJ2-7; perhaps D is TRBD1 or TRBD2 (5 bases each). The CDR3 DNA sequence: TGTGCCAGCAGCTCGGGGACCCTTTCCTACGAGCAGTACTTC. Encoded protein: CASSSGTLSYEQYF. The full variable domain, rest sourced from reference TRBV7-9 and TRBJ2-7, is DTGVSQNPRHKITKRGQNVTFRCDPISEHNRLYWYRQTLGQGPEFLTYFQNEAQLEKSRLLSDRFSAERPKGSFSTLEIQRTEQGDSAMYLCASSSGTLSYEQYFGPGTRLTVT.